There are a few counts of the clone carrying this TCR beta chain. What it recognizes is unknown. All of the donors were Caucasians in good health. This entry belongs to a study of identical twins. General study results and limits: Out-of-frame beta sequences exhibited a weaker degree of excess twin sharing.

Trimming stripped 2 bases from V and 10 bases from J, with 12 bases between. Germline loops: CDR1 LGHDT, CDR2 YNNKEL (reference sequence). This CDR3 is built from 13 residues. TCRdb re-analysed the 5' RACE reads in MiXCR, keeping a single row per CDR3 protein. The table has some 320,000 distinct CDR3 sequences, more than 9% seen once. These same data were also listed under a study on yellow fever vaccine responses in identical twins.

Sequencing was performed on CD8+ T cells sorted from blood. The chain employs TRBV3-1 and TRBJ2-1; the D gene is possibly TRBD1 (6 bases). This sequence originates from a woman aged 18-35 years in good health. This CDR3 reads CASSQTQGREQFF. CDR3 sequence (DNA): TGTGCCAGCAGCCAAACACAGGGTCGAGAGCAGTTCTTC.